The source of this TCR beta chain is a study of T cells in women clearing cervical HPV infection. Study-level background: Cases were women with histologically confirmed HPV16-related CIN3 or worse, including 2 invasive cancers. Cases' blood sampling followed lesion detection by median about 150 days (90 to 200).

As to this clone: The CDR3 end falls 3 residues outside the read, so it is completed with the germline J gene.

Genomic DNA, averaging roughly 1,200 ng per sample, yielded TCR beta CDR3 via immunoSEQ. The protocol was immunoSEQ multiplex PCR, while the TCRdb copy is restricted to in-frame clones and leaves out a portion. The sample includes roughly 20,000 clones. The junction had 7 bases not matched to a gene; V was cut back by 7 bases and J by 5 bases. Germline CDR1 is MNHEY and CDR2 is SVGEGT. This CDR3 contains 14 residues. The sequenced sample consisted of blood buffy coat. The V call is TRBV6-2 or TRBV6-3, the J call TRBJ2-7, with 11 bases fitting TRBD2. The source of this sequence is a woman between 18 and 75 years old with a cervical HPV16 infection that either progressed to CIN3+ or cleared (not recorded which). CDR3 amino acids: CASTFSGRANEQYF. CDR3 bases read: TGTGCCAGCACCTTTAGCGGGAGGGCCAACGAG.